This T cell receptor beta chain was recorded in a study of response to subunit inactivated influenza vaccine. The study, taken as a whole, reports: Authors suggested that a seasonal influenza vaccination recruits few new T cells each time.

J lost 2 bases, V lost 8 bases, and 6 bases had no gene match. In germline, CDR1 is MDHEN, CDR2 SYDVKM. CDR3 length: 13 amino acids. This clonotype was detected ten times or more. Its specificity is unknown. TCRdb passed the RT-PCR reads through MiXCR, listing each CDR3 protein once. This sample has around 250,000 distinct CDR3 sequences, with 12% found just once. The V gene is TRBV28, the J gene TRBJ2-7; 7 nucleotides match TRBD2. Source: non-naive T cells sorted from PBMCs, taken 14 to 15 days before vaccination. The receptor's source is a man in his fifties who received an inactivated influenza vaccine. The CDR3 region is CASARDYTYEQYF. DNA of the CDR3: TGTGCCAGCGCGAGGGACTACACCTACGAGCAGTACTTC.